These 29 T cell receptor beta chains originate from one sample sequenced in a study of blood T cell repertoires in COVID-19 (dated by TCRdb to about 2020). Libraries were prepared through the immunoSEQ multiplex PCR assay. TCRdb stores this immuneACCESS table with in-frame sequences only. Part of the clones is absent; in the studies checked, under half of the shortfall reflects unresolved V genes, and no reason is known for the rest. Present in this sample are about 200,000 clones, over 75% of which were seen just once. The ten largest clones take up 18% of the sample. Sequenced: peripheral blood. Receptor source: a man in his fifties with COVID-19, enrolled during active disease.

The chain uses TRBV7-8 and TRBJ1-2; 7 bases are shared with TRBD1. Germline assignment: CDR1 SGHVS and CDR2 FQNEAQ. The CDR3 covers 15 residues. After removal of 4 bases from V and 8 bases from J, the junction contained 13 bases not matched to a gene. As DNA, the CDR3 is TGTGCCAGCAGCTCTCGGGACAGAGGGAAGTTAGGCTACACCTTC. Translated, it gives CASSSRDRGKLGYTF.

The chain is built from TRBV2 and TRBJ2-7; no definite D call. The V end was cut by 5 bases, the J end by 6 bases, with 17 bases between. The CDR3 contains 14 residues. The germline V gene encodes CDR1 SNHLY and CDR2 FYNNEI. Here the CDR3 reads CASSRDTIRVEQYF. The CDR3 nucleotides read TGTGCCAGCAGTCGAGATACGATCCGGGTCGAGCAGTACTTC.

J is TRBJ1-2 and V is TRBV19; D gene ambiguous. Germline CDR1 is LNHDA and CDR2 is SQIVND (reference sequence). Between the trimmed V and J ends, which lost 3 bases and 2 bases, there was a span of 7 bases. This CDR3 is 13 amino acids long. The CDR3 DNA sequence: TGTGCCAGTAGTATGAGAGGGAACTATGGCTACACCTTC. Protein: CASSMRGNYGYTF.

In DNA, the CDR3 is TGCGCCAGCAGTTTCTTTCCTCAGGCAACTAATGAAAAACTGTTTTTT. Protein product: CASSFFPQATNEKLFF. The V call is TRBV5-1, the J call TRBJ1-4, with D unresolved. Trimming left V 5 bases short and J 0 bases short, with 14 bases between. Germline loops: CDR1 SGHRS, CDR2 YFSETQ. CDR3 length: 16 amino acids.

The V gene is TRBV7-2, the J gene TRBJ1-5, with 8 bases aligning to TRBD1. The CDR3 contains 15 residues. After removal of 5 bases from V and 6 bases from J, the junction contained 9 bases not matched to a gene. Germline CDR1 is SGHTA and CDR2 is FQGNSA. CDR3 sequence reads: CASSQAGGSFQPQHF. CDR3 nucleotide sequence: TGTGCCAGCAGCCAAGCAGGGGGCTCATTTCAGCCCCAGCATTTT.

The chain couples TRBV19 to TRBJ2-3, with 8 bases fitting TRBD2. V lost 3 bases to trimming and J lost 7 bases; unmatched junction nucleotides: 12. Germline lookup yields CDR1 LNHDA and CDR2 SQIVND (reference sequence). The CDR3 loop spans 16 amino acids. CDR3 DNA: TGTGCCAGTAGTATTCAGACTAGCGCGGGCGAGTATACGCAGTATTTT. Residues: CASSIQTSAGEYTQYF.

The V and J genes are TRBV29-1 and TRBJ1-1; possibly TRBD1 for D (5 bases). CDR1 is SQVTM, CDR2 ANQGSEA, per germline. This CDR3 has 15 amino acids. The V gene lost 4 bases and the J gene lost 1 base, with 16 bases spanning the gap. CDR3 loop: CSVAPWGGSNTEAFF. The DNA for the CDR3 is TGCAGCGTTGCTCCTTGGGGGGGATCGAACACTGAAGCTTTCTTT.

The chain is built from TRBV6-6 and TRBJ1-5; D perhaps matches TRBD1 (6 bases). The ends were cut back, 2 bases at V and 3 bases at J, with 11 bases in the middle. The CDR3 loop spans 15 amino acids. Germline assignment: CDR1 MNHNY and CDR2 SVGAGI (reference sequence). The CDR3 nucleotides read TGTGCCAGCAGTTACCCCACAGGGAACAATCAGCCCCAGCATTTT. Its protein is CASSYPTGNNQPQHF.

The rearrangement uses TRBV10-3 and TRBJ1-1, with TRBD1 matching over 11 bases. The CDR3 is made up of 14 amino acids. Germline CDR1 and CDR2: ENHRY and SYGVKD. V lost 6 bases and J lost 6; bases outside the gene matches: 6. Here the CDR3 reads CAIRQGQGVSEAFF. CDR3 nucleotides: TGTGCCATCAGGCAGGGACAGGGGGTCTCTGAAGCTTTCTTT.

This rearrangement joins TRBV13 to TRBJ1-2, with D uncertain. The CDR3 is 15 residues long. V was trimmed by 1 base and J by 0 bases, leaving 9 bases between them. The germline CDR1 and CDR2 sequences are PRHDT and FYEKMQ (reference sequence). The CDR3 here is CASSLAGQSNYGYTF. The CDR3 region has the DNA TGTGCCAGCAGCTTAGCGGGTCAGTCTAACTATGGCTACACCTTC.

The rearrangement links TRBV27 to TRBJ1-1; no clear D. Germline loops: CDR1 MNHEY, CDR2 SMNVEV (reference sequence). The CDR3 has 13 residues. The V end was cut by 2 bases, the J end by 10 bases, with 14 bases between. Here the CDR3 reads CASSLAVRGLAFF. Written as DNA, the CDR3 is TGTGCCAGCAGTTTAGCGGTTAGAGGGTTAGCTTTCTTT.

The J gene is TRBJ2-7, the V gene TRBV5-1, with TRBD1 identical over 7 bases. The germline V gene has CDR1 SGHRS and CDR2 YFSETQ. V shed 4 bases, J shed 3 bases, and the junction held 7 bases outside the gene matches. The CDR3 has 14 residues. CDR3 sequence reads: CASSNSRDSYEQYF. The CDR3 DNA is TGCGCCAGCAGCAACTCCCGGGACAGCTACGAGCAGTACTTC.

As to this clone: The sample holds other DNA sequences that translate to the same CDR3. V is TRBV5-1 and J is TRBJ2-3, with 10 bases identical to TRBD2. CDR1 and CDR2 (germline): SGHRS, YFSETQ. The CDR3 extends over 15 amino acids. V lost 0 bases to trimming and J lost 4 bases; unmatched junction nucleotides: 2. CDR3 sequence: CASSLVAGGADTQYF. CDR3 in DNA: TGCGCCAGCAGCTTGGTAGCGGGAGGCGCAGATACGCAGTATTTT.

The chain carries TRBV10-3 and TRBJ1-5, with D hard to call. CDR1 is ENHRY, CDR2 SYGVKD, per germline. The CDR3 has 15 residues. V was cut by 0 bases and J by 5 bases, with 11 bases left in between. The CDR3 loop is CAISESATRDQPQHF. In nucleotides, the CDR3 is TGTGCCATCAGTGAGTCAGCCACGAGGGATCAGCCCCAGCATTTT.

The chain uses TRBV7-9 and TRBJ2-7; 13 positions agree with TRBD2. The CDR3 consists of 15 residues. J lost 7 bases, V lost 1 base, and 4 bases had no gene match. CDR1 is SEHNR, CDR2 FQNEAQ, per germline (reference sequence). The CDR3 bases are TGTGCCAGCAGCTTAGTGACGGGACTAGCGGGAGAGCAGTACTTC. It translates to CASSLVTGLAGEQYF.

V and J are TRBV4-1 and TRBJ1-2; 10 bases line up with TRBD1. Germline CDR1 reads MGHRA; CDR2 reads YSYEKL. With 5 bases clipped from V and 7 bases from J, the junction kept 10 bases outside the gene matches. The CDR3 has 15 amino acids. In DNA, the CDR3 is TGCGCCAGCAGCAAACTCACGACAGGGGGCGGTGGCTACACCTTC. This translates into CASSKLTTGGGGYTF.

The genes are TRBV5-1 and TRBJ2-5, with 7 bases identical to TRBD2. Germline V CDR1 and CDR2: SGHRS, YFSETQ. The CDR3 totals 19 residues. The ends lost 4 bases at V and 1 base at J; junction bases unmatched: 19. The CDR3 DNA is TGCGCCAGCAGCCTGTCTTCTTTGGGACTACCAATTACCCAAGAGACCCAGTACTTC. It specifies CASSLSSLGLPITQETQYF. Full variable domain (missing parts from reference TRBV5-1 and TRBJ2-5): KAGVTQTPRYLIKTRGQQVTLSCSPISGHRSVSWYQQTPGQGLQFLFEYFSETQRNKGNFPGRFSGRQFSNSRSEMNVSTLELGDSALYLCASSLSSLGLPITQETQYFGPGTRLLVL.

The chain joins TRBV5-6 to TRBJ2-1, with a weak D call TRBD2 (6 bases). The V end was cut by 0 bases, the J end by 7 bases, with 11 bases between. Germline V gene data show CDR1 as SGHDT and CDR2 as YYEEEE. The CDR3 extends over 14 amino acids. The CDR3 region is CASSLETRENEQFF. The CDR3 coding sequence is TGTGCCAGCAGCTTGGAGACTCGGGAGAATGAGCAGTTCTTC.

Here the CDR3 DNA reads TGTGCCAGCAGCGTAACCGGGGTGGGTTCACCCCTCCACTTT. Protein sequence: CASSVTGVGSPLHF. The chain couples TRBV9 to TRBJ1-6; no definite D call. CDR1 is SGDLS, CDR2 YYNGEE, per germline. V was pared by 1 base and J by 9 bases, with 11 bases between. This CDR3 region has 14 residues. Variable domain in full (rest from reference TRBV9 and TRBJ1-6): DSGVTQTPKHLITATGQRVTLRCSPRSGDLSVYWYQQSLDQGLQFLIQYYNGEERAKGNILERFSAQQFPDLHSELNLSSLELGDSALYFCASSVTGVGSPLHFGNGTRLTVT.

The genes are TRBV5-1 and TRBJ2-7; 9 bases line up with TRBD2. The CDR3 covers 13 residues. The trim removed 5 bases at V and 4 bases at J, leaving 4 bases unmatched. The germline V gene encodes CDR1 SGHRS and CDR2 YFSETQ. The CDR3 is CASRVGLAYEQYF. As DNA, the CDR3 is TGCGCCAGCAGGGTGGGACTAGCTTACGAGCAGTACTTC.

The chain recombines TRBV30 with TRBJ2-7; 7 positions agree with TRBD1. Trimming removed 2 bases from V and 2 bases from J; junction bases left unmatched: 6. This CDR3 comprises 14 residues. Germline lookup yields CDR1 GTSNPN and CDR2 SVGIG (reference sequence). CDR3 sequence reads: CAWSRGGTTYEQYF. Written as DNA, the CDR3 is TGTGCCTGGAGTCGAGGGGGCACCACCTACGAGCAGTACTTC. Variable domain in full (rest from reference TRBV30 and TRBJ2-7): SQTIHQWPATLVQPVGSPLSLECTVEGTSNPNLYWYRQAAGRGLQLLFYSVGIGQISSEVPQNLSASRPQDRQFILSSKKLLLSDSGFYLCAWSRGGTTYEQYFGPGTRLTVT.

This clone appeared once. This chain links TRBV19 with TRBJ1-3; unclear D gene. The CDR3 loop spans 16 amino acids. V lost 5 bases, J lost 0 bases, and 14 bases lay in between. Germline V gene lookup returns CDR1 LNHDA and CDR2 SQIVND (reference sequence). CDR3 residues: CASSPGSIRSGNTIYF. DNA for the CDR3: TGTGCCAGTAGTCCGGGATCTATTCGCTCTGGAAACACCATATATTTT.

The chain is built from TRBV19 and TRBJ1-1, with 7 bases lining up with TRBD1. The CDR3 is 16 amino acids. From germline, CDR1 is LNHDA and CDR2 SQIVND (reference sequence). J gave up 0 bases and V 6 bases, and 10 bases lay outside the gene matches. In DNA form, the CDR3 reads TGTGCCAGTAGAACAACAGGGGAGACGGTGAACACTGAAGCTTTCTTT. Translating gives CASRTTGETVNTEAFF.

The chain has TRBV20-1 and TRBJ2-1, with 10 bases aligning to TRBD2. There are 14 residues in the CDR3. Germline CDR1 and CDR2: DFQATT and SNEGSKA (reference sequence). V shed 3 bases and J 8 bases; nucleotides not matched to a gene: 7. The CDR3 here is CSASSTSGVYEQFF. The CDR3 DNA reads TGCAGTGCTAGTAGCACTAGCGGGGTATATGAGCAGTTCTTC.

V is TRBV3-1 (or the pseudogene TRBV3-2) and J is TRBJ2-1; the match to TRBD2 covers 11 bases. This CDR3 has 16 amino acids. Germline V gene lookup returns CDR1 LGHDT and CDR2 YNNKEL (reference sequence). Trimming removed 1 base from V and 7 bases from J; junction bases left unmatched: 6. In nucleotides, the CDR3 is TGTGCCAGCAGCCAAGTAGCGGGAGGGCCTAAGAATGAGCAGTTCTTC. It encodes CASSQVAGGPKNEQFF.

This chain joins TRBV13 and TRBJ1-1; TRBD1 is a possible D gene (6 bases). This CDR3 is built from 14 residues. V was trimmed by 5 bases and J by 3 bases, leaving 13 bases between them. Per the germline V gene, CDR1 is PRHDT and CDR2 is FYEKMQ (reference sequence). Here the CDR3 reads CASSLEQGYTEAFF. DNA of the CDR3: TGTGCCAGCAGCCTAGAACAGGGTTACACTGAAGCTTTCTTT.

The chain couples TRBV3-1 (or the pseudogene TRBV3-2) to TRBJ1-6, with 7 bases matching TRBD1. Germline V CDR1 and CDR2: LGHDT, YNNKEL (reference sequence). The CDR3 totals 18 residues. V was clipped by 1 base and J by 3 bases; unmatched bases: 9. CDR3 nucleotides: TGTGCCAGCAGCCAAGGCACAGGGGTTCGGGTCTATAATTCACCCCTCCACTTT. This codes for CASSQGTGVRVYNSPLHF.

This chain links TRBV24-1 with TRBJ2-5; TRBD2 matches at 9 bases. The CDR3 spans 13 residues. V lost 9 bases and J lost 4; bases outside the gene matches: 5. Germline CDR1 is KGHDR and CDR2 is SFDVKD. CDR3 region: CATSSGTRETQYF. The CDR3 region has the DNA TGTGCCACCTCTAGCGGGACACGAGAGACCCAGTACTTC.

CDR3 region: CASSLASGGADTQYF. The CDR3 coding sequence is TGTGCCAGCAGCTTAGCATCCGGCGGGGCAGATACGCAGTATTTT. The V gene is TRBV7-2, the J gene TRBJ2-3; perhaps TRBD2 as D (6 bases). Looked up from germline, CDR1 is SGHTA and CDR2 is FQGNSA. The CDR3 has 15 residues. Between the trimmed V and J ends, which lost 0 bases and 4 bases, there was a span of 11 bases.